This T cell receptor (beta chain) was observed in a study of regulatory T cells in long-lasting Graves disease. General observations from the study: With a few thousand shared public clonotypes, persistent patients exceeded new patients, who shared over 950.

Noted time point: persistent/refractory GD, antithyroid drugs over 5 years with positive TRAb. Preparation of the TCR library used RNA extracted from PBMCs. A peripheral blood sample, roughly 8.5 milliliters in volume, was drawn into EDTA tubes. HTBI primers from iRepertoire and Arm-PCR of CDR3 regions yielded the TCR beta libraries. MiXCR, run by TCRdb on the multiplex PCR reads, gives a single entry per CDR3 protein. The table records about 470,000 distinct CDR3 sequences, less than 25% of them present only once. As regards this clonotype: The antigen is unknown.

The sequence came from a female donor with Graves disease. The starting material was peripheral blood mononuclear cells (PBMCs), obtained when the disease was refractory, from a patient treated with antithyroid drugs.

CDR3 nucleotides: TGTGCCAGTGCGGGACAGGGTTTCGAGCAGTACTTC. It yields the protein CASAGQGFEQYF. V is TRBV28 and J is TRBJ2-7, with 9 bases fitting TRBD1. The CDR3 runs 12 residues. Germline V gene lookup returns CDR1 MDHEN and CDR2 SYDVKM. After removal of 9 bases from V and 6 bases from J, the junction contained 6 bases not matched to a gene.